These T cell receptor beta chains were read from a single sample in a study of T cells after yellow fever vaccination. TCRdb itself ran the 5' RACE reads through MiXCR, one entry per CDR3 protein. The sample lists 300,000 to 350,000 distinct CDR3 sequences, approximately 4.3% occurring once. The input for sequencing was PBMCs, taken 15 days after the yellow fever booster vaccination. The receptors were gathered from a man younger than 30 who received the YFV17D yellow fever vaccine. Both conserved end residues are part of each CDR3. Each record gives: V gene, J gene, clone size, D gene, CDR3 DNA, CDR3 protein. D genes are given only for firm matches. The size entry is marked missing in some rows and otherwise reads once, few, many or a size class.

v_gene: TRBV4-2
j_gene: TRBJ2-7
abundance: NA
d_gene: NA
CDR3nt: TGTGCCAGCAGCCAGCGACTGGGGGCTCGGGAGCAGTACTTC
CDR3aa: CASSQRLGAREQYF

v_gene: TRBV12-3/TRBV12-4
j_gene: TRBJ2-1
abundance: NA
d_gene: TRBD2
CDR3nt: TGTGCCATCGCCAGACGTCCCGGGACTAGCGGGGGTGAGCAGTTCTTC
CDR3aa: CAIARRPGTSGGEQFF

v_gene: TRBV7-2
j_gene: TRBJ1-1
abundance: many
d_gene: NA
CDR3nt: TGTGCCAGTCTACAACAGTTGAGAGCTGAAGCTTTCTTT
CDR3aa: CASLQQLRAEAFF

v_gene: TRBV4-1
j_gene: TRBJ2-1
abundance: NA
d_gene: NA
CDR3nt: TGCGCCAGCAGCCAAGATAACAGGTACAATGAGCAGTTCTTC
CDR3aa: CASSQDNRYNEQFF

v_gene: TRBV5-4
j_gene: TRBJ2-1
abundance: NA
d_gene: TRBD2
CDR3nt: TGTGCCAGCAGCACCGGGACTAGCGGGTACAATGAGCAGTTCTTC
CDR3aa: CASSTGTSGYNEQFF

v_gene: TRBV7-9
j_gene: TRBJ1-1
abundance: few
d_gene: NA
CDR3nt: TGTGCCAGCACCAACAACGAAGCGACTGAAGCTTTCTTT
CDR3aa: CASTNNEATEAFF

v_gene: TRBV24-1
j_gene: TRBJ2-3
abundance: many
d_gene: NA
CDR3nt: TGTGCCACCAGTGCCTATGGGGTGGATACGCAGTATTTT
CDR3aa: CATSAYGVDTQYF

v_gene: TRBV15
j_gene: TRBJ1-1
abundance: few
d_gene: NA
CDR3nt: TGTGCCACCAGCAGAGACTTGACACCGAACACTGAAGCTTTCTTT
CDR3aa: CATSRDLTPNTEAFF

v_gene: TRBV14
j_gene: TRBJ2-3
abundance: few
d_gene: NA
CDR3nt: TGTGCCAGCAGCCCCTGGGGTGGTGGCGCAGATACGCAGTATTTT
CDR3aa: CASSPWGGGADTQYF

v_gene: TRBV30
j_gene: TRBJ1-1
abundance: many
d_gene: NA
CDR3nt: TGTGCCTGGAGCGCACAGGTGAACACTGAAGCTTTCTTT
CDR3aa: CAWSAQVNTEAFF

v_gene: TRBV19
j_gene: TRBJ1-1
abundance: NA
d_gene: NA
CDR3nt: TGTGCCAGTAGTATAGTGGGCGTGAACACTGAAGCTTTCTTT
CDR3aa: CASSIVGVNTEAFF

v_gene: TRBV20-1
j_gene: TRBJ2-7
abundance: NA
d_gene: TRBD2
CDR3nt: TGCAGTGCTGAACCCGCCGGGACTAGCGGATACGAGCAGTACTTC
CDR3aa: CSAEPAGTSGYEQYF

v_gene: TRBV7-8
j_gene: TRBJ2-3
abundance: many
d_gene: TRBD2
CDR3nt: TGTGCCAGCAGCTTAGCGCGGCTAGCGGGTGATACGCAGTATTTT
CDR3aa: CASSLARLAGDTQYF

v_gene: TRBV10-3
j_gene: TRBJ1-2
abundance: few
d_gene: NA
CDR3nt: TGTGCCATCAGTTCCAGTGACGGGAACTATGGCTACACCTTC
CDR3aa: CAISSSDGNYGYTF

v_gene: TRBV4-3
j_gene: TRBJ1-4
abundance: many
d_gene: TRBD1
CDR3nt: TGCGCCAGCAGCCGCCTCACAGGGGGCATGGATGAAAAACTGTTTTTT
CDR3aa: CASSRLTGGMDEKLFF

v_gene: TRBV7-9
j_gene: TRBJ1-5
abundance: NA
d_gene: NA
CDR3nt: TGTGCCAGCAGCACGACAGGACGCAATCAGCCCCAGCATTTT
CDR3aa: CASSTTGRNQPQHF

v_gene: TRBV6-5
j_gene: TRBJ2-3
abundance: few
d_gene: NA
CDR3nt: TGTGCCAGCAGTTTTTTGTACAGGGCGTCAAGCACAGATACGCAGTATTTT
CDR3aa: CASSFLYRASSTDTQYF

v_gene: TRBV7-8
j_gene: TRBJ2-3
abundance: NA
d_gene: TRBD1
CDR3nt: TGTGCCAGCAGCCTAGGGACAGGGACCCATACGCAGTATTTT
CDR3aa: CASSLGTGTHTQYF

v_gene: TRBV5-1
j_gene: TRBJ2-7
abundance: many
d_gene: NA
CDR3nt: TGCGCCAGCAGCTTGGCTCCAGGCTACGAGCAGTACTTC
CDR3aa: CASSLAPGYEQYF

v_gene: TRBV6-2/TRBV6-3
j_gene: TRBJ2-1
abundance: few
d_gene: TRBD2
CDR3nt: TGTGCCAGCAATCGGGGGGACTACAATGAGCAGTTCTTC
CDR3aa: CASNRGDYNEQFF

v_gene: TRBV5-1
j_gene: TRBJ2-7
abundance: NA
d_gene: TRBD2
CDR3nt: TGCGCCAGCAGCTGGGATAGCGGGGGCAGCTACGAGCAGTACTTC
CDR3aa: CASSWDSGGSYEQYF

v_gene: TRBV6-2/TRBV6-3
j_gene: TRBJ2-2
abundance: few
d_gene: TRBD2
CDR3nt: TGTGCCAGCAGTCCGACCCCGGGGGGGAACACCGGGGAGCTGTTTTTT
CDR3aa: CASSPTPGGNTGELFF

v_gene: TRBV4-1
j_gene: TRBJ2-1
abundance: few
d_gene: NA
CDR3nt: TGCGCCAGCAGCCAAGCGGAGAGGGGTGAGCAGTTCTTC
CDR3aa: CASSQAERGEQFF

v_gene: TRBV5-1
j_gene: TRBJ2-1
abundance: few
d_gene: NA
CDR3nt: TGCGCCAGCAGGGGGGCTAGCCGACCAAATGAGCAGTTCTTC
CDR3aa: CASRGASRPNEQFF

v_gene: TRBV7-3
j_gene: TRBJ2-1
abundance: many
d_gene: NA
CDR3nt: TGTGCCAGCAGCTTAGGCCCCAGCTCCTACAATGAGCAGTTCTTC
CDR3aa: CASSLGPSSYNEQFF

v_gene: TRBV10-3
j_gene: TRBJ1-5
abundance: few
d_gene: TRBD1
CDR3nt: TGTGCCATCAGTCGACAGGGAGGGAATCAGCCCCAGCATTTT
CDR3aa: CAISRQGGNQPQHF

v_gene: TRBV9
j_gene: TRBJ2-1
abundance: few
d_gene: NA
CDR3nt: TGTGCCAGCAGCGTAGCCCTCTGTGCCACCTACAATGAGCAGTTCTTC
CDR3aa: CASSVALCATYNEQFF

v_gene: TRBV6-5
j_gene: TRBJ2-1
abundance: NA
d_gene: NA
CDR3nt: TGTGCCAGCAGTTACTCCTTGTGGGGGGCGGGAAATGAGCAGTTCTTC
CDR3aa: CASSYSLWGAGNEQFF

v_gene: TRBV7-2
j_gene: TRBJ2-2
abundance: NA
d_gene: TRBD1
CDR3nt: TGTGCCAGCAGCTTCTGGACAGGGGATGGGGCCGGGGAGCTGTTTTTT
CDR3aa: CASSFWTGDGAGELFF

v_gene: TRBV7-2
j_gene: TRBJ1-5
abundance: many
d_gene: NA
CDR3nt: TGTGCCAGCAGCTTAGTAGGGGATGGCAATCAGCCCCAGCATTTT
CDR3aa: CASSLVGDGNQPQHF

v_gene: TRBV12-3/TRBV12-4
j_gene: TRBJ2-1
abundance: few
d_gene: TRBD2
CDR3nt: TGTGCCAGCAGTTTGCGGGGGACCGACAATGAGCAGTTCTTC
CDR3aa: CASSLRGTDNEQFF

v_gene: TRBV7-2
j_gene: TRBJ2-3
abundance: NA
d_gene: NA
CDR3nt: TGTGCCAGCAGCGCCAAGCACACAGATACGCAGTATTTT
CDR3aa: CASSAKHTDTQYF

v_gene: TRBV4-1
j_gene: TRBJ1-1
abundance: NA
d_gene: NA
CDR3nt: TGCGCCAGCAGCCAAGTGTTCCCGGGCATCACTGAAGCTTTCTTT
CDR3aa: CASSQVFPGITEAFF

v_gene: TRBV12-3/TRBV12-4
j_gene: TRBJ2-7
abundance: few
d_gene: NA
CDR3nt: TGTGCCAGCAGCTTGGGGGACGTCTTAAGTTACGAGCAGTACTTC
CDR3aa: CASSLGDVLSYEQYF

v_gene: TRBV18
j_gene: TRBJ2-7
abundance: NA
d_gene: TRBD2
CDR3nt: TGTGCCAGTTCAACGGGGGGTAGCTCCTACGAGCAGTACTTC
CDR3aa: CASSTGGSSYEQYF

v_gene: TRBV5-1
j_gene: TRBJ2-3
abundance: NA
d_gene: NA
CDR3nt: TGCGCCAGCAGCCGTGGACGAGACACAGATACGCAGTATTTT
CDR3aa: CASSRGRDTDTQYF

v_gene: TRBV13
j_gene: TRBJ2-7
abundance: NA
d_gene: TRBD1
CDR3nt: TGTGCCAGCAGCCTCGGACAGGGGCCCAACGAGCAGTACTTC
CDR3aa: CASSLGQGPNEQYF

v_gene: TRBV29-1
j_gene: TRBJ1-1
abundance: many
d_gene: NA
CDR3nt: TGCAGCGTTGAAGAAAACCAGTTGAACACTGAAGCTTTCTTT
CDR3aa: CSVEENQLNTEAFF

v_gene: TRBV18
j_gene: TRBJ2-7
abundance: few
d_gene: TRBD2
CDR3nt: TGTGCCAGCTCACGGGAGGGAATGCACGAGCAGTACTTC
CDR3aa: CASSREGMHEQYF

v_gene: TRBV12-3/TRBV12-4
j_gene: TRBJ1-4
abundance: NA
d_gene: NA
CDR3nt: TGTGCCAGCAGGGAGAGATCTGCAACTAATGAAAAACTGTTTTTT
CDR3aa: CASRERSATNEKLFF

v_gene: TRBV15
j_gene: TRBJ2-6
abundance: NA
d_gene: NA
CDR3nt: TGTGCCACCAGCAGAGCGGGTCTCTCCTCTGGGGCCAACGTCCTGACTTTC
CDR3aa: CATSRAGLSSGANVLTF

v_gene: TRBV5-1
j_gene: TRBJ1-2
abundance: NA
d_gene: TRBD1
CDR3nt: TGCGCCAGCAGCTTCGGACAGGGGAGGAATGGCTACACCTTC
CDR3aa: CASSFGQGRNGYTF

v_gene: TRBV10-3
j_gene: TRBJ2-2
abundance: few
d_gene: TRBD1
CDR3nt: TGTGCCATCAGGGACAGGGCGAACACCGGGGAGCTGTTTTTT
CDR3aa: CAIRDRANTGELFF

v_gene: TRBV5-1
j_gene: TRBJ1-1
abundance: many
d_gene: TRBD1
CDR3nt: TGCGCCAGCAGCGTACAACCCCGGGACAGGGGGAACACTGAAGCTTTCTTT
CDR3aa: CASSVQPRDRGNTEAFF

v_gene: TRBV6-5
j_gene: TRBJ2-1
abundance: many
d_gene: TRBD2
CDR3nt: TGTGCCAGTGGGACTAGCGGAGACAATGAGCAGTTCTTC
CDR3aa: CASGTSGDNEQFF

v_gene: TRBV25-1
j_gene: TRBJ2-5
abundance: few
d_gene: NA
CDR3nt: TGTGCCAGCAGTGCACAGGGTACGGAGACCCAGTACTTC
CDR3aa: CASSAQGTETQYF

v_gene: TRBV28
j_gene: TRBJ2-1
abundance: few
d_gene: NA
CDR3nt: TGTGCCAGCAGCCTGATCCAGGGCAGCTCCTACAATGAGCAGTTCTTC
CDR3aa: CASSLIQGSSYNEQFF

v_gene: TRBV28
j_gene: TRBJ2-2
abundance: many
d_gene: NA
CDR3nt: TGTGCCAGCAGCCCGCCCGGGTCGGCCACCGGGGAGCTGTTTTTT
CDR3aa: CASSPPGSATGELFF

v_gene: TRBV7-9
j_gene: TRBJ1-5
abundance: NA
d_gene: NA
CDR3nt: TGTGCCAGCAGCCCAGTTAGCAATCAGCCCCAGCATTTT
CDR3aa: CASSPVSNQPQHF

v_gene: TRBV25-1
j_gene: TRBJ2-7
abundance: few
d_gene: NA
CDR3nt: TGTGCCAGCAGCCCGACGGGCACTCGAGGGTACGAGCAGTACTTC
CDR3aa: CASSPTGTRGYEQYF